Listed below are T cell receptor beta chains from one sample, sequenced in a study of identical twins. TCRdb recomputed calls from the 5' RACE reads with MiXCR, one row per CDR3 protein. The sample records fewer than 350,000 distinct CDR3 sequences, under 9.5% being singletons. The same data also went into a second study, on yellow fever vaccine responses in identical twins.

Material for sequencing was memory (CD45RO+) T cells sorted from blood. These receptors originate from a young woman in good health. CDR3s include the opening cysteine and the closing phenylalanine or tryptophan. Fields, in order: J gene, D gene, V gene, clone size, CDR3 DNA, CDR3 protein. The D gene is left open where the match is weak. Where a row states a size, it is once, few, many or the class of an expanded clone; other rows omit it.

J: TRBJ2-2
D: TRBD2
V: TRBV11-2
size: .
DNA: TGTGCCAGCCGCATCATAGCGGGGGGGCCGTTGAGCGGGGAGCTGTTTTTT
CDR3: CASRIIAGGPLSGELFF

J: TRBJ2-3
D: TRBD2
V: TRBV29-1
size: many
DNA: TGCAGCATTCGGGGGGACACAGATACGCAGTATTTT
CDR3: CSIRGDTDTQYF

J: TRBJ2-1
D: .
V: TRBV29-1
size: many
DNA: TGCAGCGTCCCCACTCCCGGGGTCTACAAAGAGCAGTTCTTC
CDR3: CSVPTPGVYKEQFF

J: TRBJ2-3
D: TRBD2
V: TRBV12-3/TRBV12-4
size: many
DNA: TGTGCCAGCTGCGGGAGCTGGGGCACAGATACGCAGTATTTT
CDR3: CASCGSWGTDTQYF

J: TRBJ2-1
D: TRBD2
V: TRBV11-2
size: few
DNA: TGTGCCAGCAGCTTATCCCATAGCGGGGGGCCCCCGGGCTCCTACAATGAGCAGTTCTTC
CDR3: CASSLSHSGGPPGSYNEQFF

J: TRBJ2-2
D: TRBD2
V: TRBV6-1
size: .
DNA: TGTGCCAGCACCTGGACTAGCGGGATGAACACCGGGGAGCTGTTTTTT
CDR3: CASTWTSGMNTGELFF

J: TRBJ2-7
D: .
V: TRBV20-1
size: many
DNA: TGCAGTGCTAGAGGCGACAAGAGATACGAGCAGTACTTC
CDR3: CSARGDKRYEQYF

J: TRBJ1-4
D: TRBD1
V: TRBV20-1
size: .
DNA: TGCAGTGCTAGAGAGGGGACAGGGGTCGAAAAACTGTTTTTT
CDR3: CSAREGTGVEKLFF

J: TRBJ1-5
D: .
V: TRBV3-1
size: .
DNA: TGTGCCAGCAGCCAGTTTACAGGGAGCAATCAGCCCCAGCATTTT
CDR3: CASSQFTGSNQPQHF

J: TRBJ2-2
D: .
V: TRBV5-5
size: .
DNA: TGTGCCAGCAGCCCCTACGGGACTTTTAACACCGGGGAGCTGTTTTTT
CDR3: CASSPYGTFNTGELFF

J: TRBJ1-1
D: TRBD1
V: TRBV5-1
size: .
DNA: TGCGCCAGCAGCCTCCGGACAGGCAGGGGCGCTGAAGCTTTCTTT
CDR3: CASSLRTGRGAEAFF

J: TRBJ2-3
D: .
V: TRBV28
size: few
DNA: TGTGCCAGCAGTTTATTGGTTGCGGGGGCCGGGGATACGCAGTATTTT
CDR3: CASSLLVAGAGDTQYF

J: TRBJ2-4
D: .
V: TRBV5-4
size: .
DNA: TGTGCCAGCAGCTTATGGGTAACGAAAAACATTCAGTACTTC
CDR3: CASSLWVTKNIQYF

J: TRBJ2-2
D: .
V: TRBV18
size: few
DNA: TGTGCCAGCTCACCACTTACCGAGACCGGGGAGCTGTTTTTT
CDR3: CASSPLTETGELFF

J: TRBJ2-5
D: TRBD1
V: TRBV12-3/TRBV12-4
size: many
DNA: TGTGCCAGCAGCCAAAACAGGGGGCCCCAAGAGACCCAGTACTTC
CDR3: CASSQNRGPQETQYF

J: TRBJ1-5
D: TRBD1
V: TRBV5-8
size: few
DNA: TGTGCCAGCAGCCCCGGGACAGGGGCCGTGCGGGGACAGCCCCAGCATTTT
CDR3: CASSPGTGAVRGQPQHF

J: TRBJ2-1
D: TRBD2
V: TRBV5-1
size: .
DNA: TGCGCCAGCAGCCCCCCTAGCGGGAGGGCGGATGAGCAGTTCTTC
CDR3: CASSPPSGRADEQFF

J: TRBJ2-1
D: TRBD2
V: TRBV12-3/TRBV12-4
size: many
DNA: TGTGCCAGCAGTTTAGGGGCTAGCGGGTTTGGTAATGAGCAGTTCTTC
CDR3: CASSLGASGFGNEQFF

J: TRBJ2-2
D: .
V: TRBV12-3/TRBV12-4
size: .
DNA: TGTGCCAGCAGTCATGAAACCGGGGAGCTGTTTTTT
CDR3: CASSHETGELFF

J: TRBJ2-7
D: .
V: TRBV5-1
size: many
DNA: TGCGCCAGCAGCCTCGGGAGTTCGGAATCCGAGCAGTACTTC
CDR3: CASSLGSSESEQYF

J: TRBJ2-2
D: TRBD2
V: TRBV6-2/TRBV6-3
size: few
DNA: TGTGCCAGCAGACCGACTAGCGGGAGCTCCGGGACCGGGGAGCTGTTTTTT
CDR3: CASRPTSGSSGTGELFF

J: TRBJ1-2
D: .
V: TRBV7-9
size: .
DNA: TGTGCCAGCAGCTTAGCTTGCAGGGCCGGTGGCTACACCTTC
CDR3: CASSLACRAGGYTF

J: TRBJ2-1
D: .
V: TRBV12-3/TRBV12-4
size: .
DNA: TGTGCCAGCACCCCGACTAGAGTTCGGAATGAGCAGTTCTTC
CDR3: CASTPTRVRNEQFF

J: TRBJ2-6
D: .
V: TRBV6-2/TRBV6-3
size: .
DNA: TGTGCCAGCAGTTACGGGAGCTCTGGGGCCAACGTCCTGACTTTC
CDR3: CASSYGSSGANVLTF

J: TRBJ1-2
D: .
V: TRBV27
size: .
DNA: TGTGCCAGCAGTCGGGGAGGACCTAACTATGGCTACACCTTC
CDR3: CASSRGGPNYGYTF

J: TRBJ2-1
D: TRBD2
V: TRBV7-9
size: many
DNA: TGTGCCAGCAGCTCTACCGGGACTAGTGGTGAGCAGTTCTTC
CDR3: CASSSTGTSGEQFF

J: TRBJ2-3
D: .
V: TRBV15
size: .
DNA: TGTGCCACCAGCAGGTCGGACAGTAGCACAGATACGCAGTATTTT
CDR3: CATSRSDSSTDTQYF

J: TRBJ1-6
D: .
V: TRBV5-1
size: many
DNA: TGCGCCAGCAGTAAGCAGCTTAATTCACCCCTCCACTTT
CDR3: CASSKQLNSPLHF

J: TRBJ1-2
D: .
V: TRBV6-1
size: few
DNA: TGTGCCAGCAGAACGGGAACAGGGATAGATGGCTACACCTTC
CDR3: CASRTGTGIDGYTF

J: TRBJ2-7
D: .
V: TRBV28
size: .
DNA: TGTGCCAGCAGTTCATCGGACCGGTACGAGCAGTACTTC
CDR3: CASSSSDRYEQYF

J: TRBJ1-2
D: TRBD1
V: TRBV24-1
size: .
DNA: TGTGCCACCAGTGATCCAAAACAGGGGGGCTATGGCTACACCTTC
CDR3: CATSDPKQGGYGYTF

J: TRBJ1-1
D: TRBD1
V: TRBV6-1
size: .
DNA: TGTGCCAGCAGGGACAGGGTGGACACTGAAGCTTTCTTT
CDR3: CASRDRVDTEAFF

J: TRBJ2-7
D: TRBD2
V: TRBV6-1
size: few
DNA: TGTGCCAGCAGCGCTACCAGCGGGAGGGTCTACGAGCAGTACTTC
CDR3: CASSATSGRVYEQYF

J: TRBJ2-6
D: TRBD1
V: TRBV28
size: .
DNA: TGTGCCAGCAGCTCTACAGGGGGCTTTGGGGCCAACGTCCTGACTTTC
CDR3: CASSSTGGFGANVLTF

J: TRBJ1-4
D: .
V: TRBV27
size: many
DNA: TGTGCCAGCAGTTTTGGGGAGCGGGGAAAACTGTTTTTT
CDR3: CASSFGERGKLFF

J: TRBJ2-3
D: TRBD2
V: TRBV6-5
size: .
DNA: TGTGCCAGCAGTTACCTGCCCCCACTAGCGGGAGTAACAGATACGCAGTATTTT
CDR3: CASSYLPPLAGVTDTQYF

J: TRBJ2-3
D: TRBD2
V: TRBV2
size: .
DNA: TGTACCAGCTGTTTCTTTGGTCGGGGAGCGGGAGGAGCAGATACGCAGTATTTT
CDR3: CTSCFFGRGAGGADTQYF

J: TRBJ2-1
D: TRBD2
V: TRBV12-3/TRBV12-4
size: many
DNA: TGTGCCAGCAGTTTAAGCGGGAGCTCCTACAATGAGCAGTTCTTC
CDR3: CASSLSGSSYNEQFF

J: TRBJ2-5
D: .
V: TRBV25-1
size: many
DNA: TGTGCCAGCAGTGTATCAGGGTTAGGGGAGACCCAGTACTTC
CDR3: CASSVSGLGETQYF

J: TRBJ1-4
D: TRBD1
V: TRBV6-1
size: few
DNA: TGTGCCAGCAGCACTTCCGGGACAGGGTTTGAAAAACTGTTTTTT
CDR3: CASSTSGTGFEKLFF

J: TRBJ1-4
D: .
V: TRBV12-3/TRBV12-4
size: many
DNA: TGTGCCAGCAGTTCCCTTATCGGGGAACTGTTTTTT
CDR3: CASSSLIGELFF

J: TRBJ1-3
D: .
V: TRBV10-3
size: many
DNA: TGTGCCATCACCACGGACACCTCTGGAAACACCATATATTTT
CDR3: CAITTDTSGNTIYF

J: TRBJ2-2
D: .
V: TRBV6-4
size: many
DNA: TGTGCCAGCAGTGTCAGGGGCGAAGGGGAGCTGTTTTTT
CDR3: CASSVRGEGELFF

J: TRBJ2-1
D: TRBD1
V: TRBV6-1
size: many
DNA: TGTGCCAGCAGTGAAGAGGCAGGGGGCTACAATGAGCAGTTCTTC
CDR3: CASSEEAGGYNEQFF

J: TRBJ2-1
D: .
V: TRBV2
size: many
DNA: TGTGCCAGCAGTGATGATGGCGTGGGGTACAATGAGCAGTTCTTC
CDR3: CASSDDGVGYNEQFF

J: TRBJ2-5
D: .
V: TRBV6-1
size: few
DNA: TGTGCCAGCAGTGAAGGATGGTCAGATCGAGAGACCCAGTACTTC
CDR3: CASSEGWSDRETQYF

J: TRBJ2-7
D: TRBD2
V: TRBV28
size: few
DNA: TGTGCCAGCAGTCCGGGGACTAGCGGGAGGGGGGAGCAGTACTTC
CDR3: CASSPGTSGRGEQYF

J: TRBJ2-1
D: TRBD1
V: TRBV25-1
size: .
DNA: TGTGCCAGCAGTGATTCTCCTGGACAGGGCAAGAGCTCCTACAATGAGCAGTTCTTC
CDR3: CASSDSPGQGKSSYNEQFF

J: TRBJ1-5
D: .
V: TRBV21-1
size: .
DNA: TGTGCCAGCAGCAGCCGGGACAGGGAAAACAATCAGCCCCAGCATTTT
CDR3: CASSSRDRENNQPQHF

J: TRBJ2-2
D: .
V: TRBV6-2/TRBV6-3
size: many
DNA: TGTGCCAGCAGTTACTCGGTCGACACCGGGGAGCTGTTTTTT
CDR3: CASSYSVDTGELFF

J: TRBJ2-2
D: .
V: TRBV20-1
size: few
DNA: TGCAGTGCTAGAGATGCCTACAGGGAGAACACCGGGGAGCTGTTTTTT
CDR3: CSARDAYRENTGELFF

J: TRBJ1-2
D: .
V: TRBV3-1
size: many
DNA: TGTGCCAGCAGCCAAGTAAGGAACCGGGACGCCTTCTTC
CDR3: CASSQVRNRDAFF

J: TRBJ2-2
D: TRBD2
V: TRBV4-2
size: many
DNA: TGTGCCAGCAGCCAAGTTTTGCTAGCGGGGGGGCCCGCCGGGGAGCTGTTTTTT
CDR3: CASSQVLLAGGPAGELFF

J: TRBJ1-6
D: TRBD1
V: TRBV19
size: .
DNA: TGTGCCAGTAGTCCCCTCGACAGGGGTTTTAATTCACCCCTCCACTTT
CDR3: CASSPLDRGFNSPLHF

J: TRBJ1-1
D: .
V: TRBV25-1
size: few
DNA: TGTGCCAGCAGTGACTCCGGTGGTACTGAAGCTTTCTTT
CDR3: CASSDSGGTEAFF